The 3 T cell receptor beta chains in this list originate from one sample, sequenced in a study of T cell responses to AZD1222 COVID-19 vaccine. The repertoire was sequenced with immunoSEQ multiplex PCR; TCRdb's copy has only in-frame clones and lacks some. The table has approximately 120,000 clones, roughly 88% seen once; the top ten hold approximately 26%. The specimen was peripheral blood, collected 28 days after the second AZD1222 dose. These receptors all stem from an adult who received the AZD1222 COVID-19 vaccine.

The genes are TRBV7-2 and TRBJ1-3, with D hard to call. Looked up from germline, CDR1 is SGHTA and CDR2 is FQGNSA. The V end lost 0 bases, the J end lost 1 base, and 13 bases lay between the germline ends. The CDR3 has 17 residues. CDR3 sequence reads: CASSLAGRTASGNTIYF. Here the CDR3 DNA reads TGTGCCAGCAGCTTAGCCGGACGGACGGCATCTGGAAACACCATATATTTT. The complete variable domain, with remaining parts taken from reference TRBV7-2 and TRBJ1-3, reads GAGVSQSPSNKVTEKGKDVELRCDPISGHTALYWYRQSLGQGLEFLIYFQGNSAPDKSGLPSDRFSAERTGGSVSTLTIQRTQQEDSAVYLCASSLAGRTASGNTIYFGEGSWLTVV.

Of note for this clone: Additional DNA sequences in this sample encode the identical CDR3. This sequence joins TRBV20-1 and TRBJ2-2, with no clear D. CDR3 length: 11 residues. Trimming stripped 6 bases from V and 4 bases from J, with 6 bases between. From germline, CDR1 is DFQATT and CDR2 SNEGSKA (reference sequence). CDR3 amino acids: CSASGTGELFF. CDR3 sequence (DNA): TGCAGTGCGTCGGGCACCGGGGAGCTGTTTTTT.

In this sample, this clone turned up a few times. The V and J genes are TRBV11-2 and TRBJ1-2; D call uncertain. Germline V CDR1 and CDR2: SGHAT, FQNNGV. Trimming shortened V by 0 bases and J by 6 bases, and 5 bases separated the two germline ends. The CDR3 consists of 12 residues. CDR3 DNA: TGTGCCAGCAGCTTAGAGGCGAATGGCTACACCTTC. Protein product: CASSLEANGYTF.